This is a list of T cell receptor beta chains from one sample in a study of blood T cell repertoires in COVID-19. Here immunoSEQ multiplex PCR was the method, and the copy in TCRdb shows in-frame clones only, minus some. The sample includes 53,000 or so clones, around nine tenths of them seen just once. Input material: peripheral blood. Source of these receptors: a man aged 35-49 years with acute or convalescent COVID-19. Each CDR3 is given with its conserved first and last residue. D genes are given only for firm matches. The size of a clone is reported for some rows only, either as once, few or many, or as a class for expanded clones.

TRBJ2-3	NA	TRBV6-2/TRBV6-3	NA	TGTGCCAGCAGTTACGGTGGAACGCGGGCAGATACGCAGTATTTT	CASSYGGTRADTQYF
TRBJ1-4	NA	TRBV3-1/TRBV3-2	NA	TGTGCCAGCAGCCAAGACGGTGAAAAACTGTTTTTT	CASSQDGEKLFF
TRBJ2-5	TRBD1	TRBV5-1	NA	TGCGCCAGCAGCTTGGGGGGGACAGGGCCCCAAGAGACCCAGTACTTC	CASSLGGTGPQETQYF
TRBJ2-7	TRBD2	TRBV19	NA	TGTGCCGCGGGAGGTGGGGCCGCCTACGAGCAGTACTTC	CAAGGGAAYEQYF
TRBJ1-2	TRBD1	TRBV10-2	NA	TGCGCCAGCAGTGAGGGGGGACAGCGAGGCTACACCTTC	CASSEGGQRGYTF
TRBJ1-1	NA	TRBV11-3	NA	TGTGCCAGCACTCGTTTTGACAGTCCGTTGGAAGCTTTCTTT	CASTRFDSPLEAFF
TRBJ2-7	TRBD1	TRBV11-3	NA	TGTGCCAGCAGATTAACTCCCGGGACAGGGGCCGAGCAGTACTTC	CASRLTPGTGAEQYF
TRBJ1-1	NA	TRBV5-5	once	TGTGCCAGTGCAAGAGGGACTGAAGCTTTCTTT	CASARGTEAFF
TRBJ2-7	NA	TRBV3-1/TRBV3-2	NA	TGTGCCAGCAGCCAAGGAGCGCTATCCTACGAGCAGTACTTC	CASSQGALSYEQYF
TRBJ2-6	TRBD1	TRBV30	NA	TGTGCCTGGAAAGGGACAGGGCAAAATTGGGGGGCCAACGTCCTGACTTTC	CAWKGTGQNWGANVLTF
TRBJ2-3	TRBD1	TRBV5-3	NA	TGTGCCAGAAGACCGGACAGACAGGGGTTGTACGGGCTGGTCGATACGCAGTATTTT	CARRPDRQGLYGLVDTQYF
TRBJ1-5	TRBD1	TRBV7-9	NA	TGTGCCAGCAGCGCAGGGGGCGGGAATCAGCCCCAGCATTTT	CASSAGGGNQPQHF
TRBJ1-1	TRBD1	TRBV2	NA	TGTGCCAGCAGGGGGACAGGGACCTTTATCGCTTTCTTT	CASRGTGTFIAFF
TRBJ2-1	TRBD2	TRBV7-2	NA	TGTGCCAGCAGCTTAGGACTAGCGGGAGTGGGGAATGAGCAGTTCTTC	CASSLGLAGVGNEQFF
TRBJ2-2	TRBD1	TRBV5-1	NA	TGCGCCAGCAGCCAACGGACAGGAAGGTCTGGGGAGCTGTTTTTT	CASSQRTGRSGELFF
TRBJ2-1	TRBD1	TRBV10-2	NA	TGCGCCAGCAGAAAATCCGGGACAGGGGGTTTCGATGAGCAGTTCTTC	CASRKSGTGGFDEQFF
TRBJ2-5	TRBD1	TRBV18	once	TGTGCCAGCTCACCCACGACAGGGAAAGAGACCCAGTACTTC	CASSPTTGKETQYF
TRBJ1-5	TRBD1	TRBV15	NA	TGTGCCACCAGCGACCGACAGGGAAGGGGAGCTAATCAGCCCCAGCATTTT	CATSDRQGRGANQPQHF
TRBJ1-2	TRBD1	TRBV19	once	TGTGCCAGTGCTGGACAGGGCGGTGGCTACACCTTC	CASAGQGGGYTF
TRBJ2-7	TRBD1	TRBV25-1	NA	TGTGCCAGCAGTGAAAGTCCGGGACAGGGTCACGAGCAGTACTTC	CASSESPGQGHEQYF
TRBJ1-2	TRBD1	TRBV5-6	NA	TGTGCCAGCAGCCCAGGGGGACACCCCTATGAGGCACGTTTTTTC	CASSPGGHPYEARFF
TRBJ1-2	NA	TRBV29-1	NA	TGCAGCCCTACAGTTAACTATGGCTACACCTTC	CSPTVNYGYTF
TRBJ2-5	NA	TRBV27	NA	TGTGCCAGCAGTCCCCGACACAGCTCCCAAGAGACCCAGTACTTC	CASSPRHSSQETQYF
TRBJ1-4	TRBD1	TRBV5-1	NA	TGCGCCAGCAGCTTGGCCAGGGGGGCCACTAATGAAAAACTGTTTTTT	CASSLARGATNEKLFF
TRBJ1-1	NA	TRBV28	NA	TGTGCCAGCAGCCACGGTGAGAACACTGAAGCTTTCTTT	CASSHGENTEAFF
TRBJ2-7	TRBD2	TRBV3-1/TRBV3-2	NA	TGTGCCAGCCGGTCCCAACTAGCGGGAGCGGGCGAGCAGTACTTC	CASRSQLAGAGEQYF
TRBJ2-7	NA	TRBV6-2/TRBV6-3	NA	TGTGCCAGCAGCCGAGGTGGGAGCTCCTACGAGCAGTACTTC	CASSRGGSSYEQYF
TRBJ2-3	NA	TRBV24-1	NA	TGTGCCACCGGGGCGGAACCGCAGTATTTT	CATGAEPQYF
TRBJ2-7	NA	TRBV4-1	NA	TGCGCCAGCAGCCAAGTGGGGGGGCCAGGCTACGAGCAGTACTTC	CASSQVGGPGYEQYF
TRBJ1-2	NA	TRBV6-1	NA	TGTGCCAGCAGTGAAGCGGCCAGGGGCTATGGCTACACCTTC	CASSEAARGYGYTF
TRBJ2-1	TRBD2	TRBV6-1	NA	TGTGCCAGCAGTGAAGTGAATAGCGGGAAGCCCCGCTACAATGAGCAGTTCTTC	CASSEVNSGKPRYNEQFF
TRBJ1-1	NA	TRBV12-3/TRBV12-4	NA	TGTGCCAGCAGTTTAACTGAGAACACTGAAGCTTTCTTT	CASSLTENTEAFF
TRBJ2-3	TRBD2	TRBV9	NA	TGTGCCAGCAGCTATAATCGCGGGGGTACTCAAGGTACGCAGTATTTT	CASSYNRGGTQGTQYF
TRBJ1-1	TRBD1	TRBV30	NA	TGTGCCGCAGACCCGGGACAGGTATTT	CAADPGQVF
TRBJ1-4	NA	TRBV7-8	once	TGTGCCAGCAGCCAGGGTGGGGGGTCCGCAACTAATGAAAAACTGTTTTTT	CASSQGGGSATNEKLFF
TRBJ1-1	NA	TRBV10-3	medium-sized	TGTGCCATCAGTGAGTACAGGAACACTGAAGCTTTCTTT	CAISEYRNTEAFF
TRBJ2-5	NA	TRBV5-6	NA	TGTGCCAGCAGCTGGCTACGAAGGGGGCAGCGGGTGCAAGAGACCCAGTACTTC	CASSWLRRGQRVQETQYF
TRBJ1-3	TRBD1	TRBV18	NA	TGTGCCAGCTCACCGAACAGGGGTAGTAACACCATATATTTT	CASSPNRGSNTIYF
TRBJ1-1	NA	TRBV27	NA	TGTGCCAGCAGTCCCCGGGAAGGGAAGGCCACTGAAGCTTTCTTT	CASSPREGKATEAFF
TRBJ1-3	NA	TRBV20-1	NA	TGCAGTGCTAGTCCAGGGTCTTCTGGAAACACCATATATTTT	CSASPGSSGNTIYF
TRBJ1-4	NA	TRBV11-2	NA	TGTGCCAGCAGTTCCGCGGGGCGGGGACTTGCAACTAATGAAAAACTGTTTTTT	CASSSAGRGLATNEKLFF
TRBJ1-3	NA	TRBV12-3/TRBV12-4	NA	TGTGCCAGCAGTTTCAGGGTCGGAAACACCATATATTTT	CASSFRVGNTIYF
TRBJ2-1	TRBD2	TRBV5-4	NA	TGTGCCAGCCAACTTAGCGGGAGTCTTCAGAATGAGCAGTTCTTC	CASQLSGSLQNEQFF
TRBJ2-3	NA	TRBV7-2	NA	TGTGCCAGCAGCTTCAACGACTGGACTGGATCATCGGATACGCAGTATTTT	CASSFNDWTGSSDTQYF
TRBJ2-7	TRBD1	TRBV3-1/TRBV3-2	few	TGTGCCAGCAGCCTGGGCAACAGGGGCGAGCAGTACTTC	CASSLGNRGEQYF
TRBJ2-7	TRBD1	TRBV27	NA	TGTGCCAGCAGGCAGGGGGCGGGCGAGCAGTACTTC	CASRQGAGEQYF
TRBJ1-6	NA	TRBV19	NA	TGTGCCAGTGCCTGGACAGAGTATAATTCACCCCTCCACTTT	CASAWTEYNSPLHF
TRBJ2-2	TRBD2	TRBV5-4	NA	TGTGCCAGCAGTCCTGACCCCAGGACTAGCGGGAGGGCCGAGCTGTTTTTT	CASSPDPRTSGRAELFF
TRBJ1-1	NA	TRBV6-5	NA	TGTGCCAGTCTCCCCCCGGGGTTCACTGAAGCTTTCTTT	CASLPPGFTEAFF
TRBJ2-7	TRBD2	TRBV7-2	NA	TGTGCCAGCAGGAACAACTTGGGGCTAGCGGGAGATCACGAGCAGTACTTC	CASRNNLGLAGDHEQYF
TRBJ2-4	NA	TRBV28	NA	TGTGCCAGCAGTTTCGGGAAAAACATTCAGTACTTC	CASSFGKNIQYF
TRBJ1-5	TRBD1	TRBV24-1	NA	TGTGCCACCAGTGGAGGGACGGGACAGGTTCATCAGCCCCAGCATTTT	CATSGGTGQVHQPQHF
TRBJ2-4	TRBD2	TRBV5-4	NA	TGTGCCAGCAGCCTGGGACTAGCGGGAGTCGGGGCCAAAAACATTCAGTACTTC	CASSLGLAGVGAKNIQYF
TRBJ2-2	TRBD2	TRBV9	NA	TGTGCCAGCAGTTCCCAGACTAGCGGGAACACCGGGGAGCTGTTTTTT	CASSSQTSGNTGELFF
TRBJ1-2	NA	TRBV5-1	few	TGCGCCAGCAGCTTGACAGAAGCTAACTATGGCTACACCTTC	CASSLTEANYGYTF
TRBJ2-1	TRBD2	TRBV6-2/TRBV6-3	NA	TGTGCCAGCAGCGGGACTAGCGGGAGTTCGGCGGCCTACAATGAGCAGTTCTTC	CASSGTSGSSAAYNEQFF
TRBJ1-6	TRBD1	TRBV7-2	NA	TGTGCCAGCAGCTCGACAGGGGCAGGTAATTCACCCCTCCACTTT	CASSSTGAGNSPLHF
TRBJ1-2	NA	TRBV2	once	TGTGCCAGCAGTGAAGGGACAGCTTATGGCTACACCTTC	CASSEGTAYGYTF
TRBJ1-3	NA	TRBV6-5	once	TGTGCCAGCTACCAGAAAAGCTCTGGAAACACCATATATTTT	CASYQKSSGNTIYF
TRBJ2-7	NA	TRBV7-8	once	TGTGCCAGCATAGGGGGCTCCTACGAGCAGTACTTC	CASIGGSYEQYF